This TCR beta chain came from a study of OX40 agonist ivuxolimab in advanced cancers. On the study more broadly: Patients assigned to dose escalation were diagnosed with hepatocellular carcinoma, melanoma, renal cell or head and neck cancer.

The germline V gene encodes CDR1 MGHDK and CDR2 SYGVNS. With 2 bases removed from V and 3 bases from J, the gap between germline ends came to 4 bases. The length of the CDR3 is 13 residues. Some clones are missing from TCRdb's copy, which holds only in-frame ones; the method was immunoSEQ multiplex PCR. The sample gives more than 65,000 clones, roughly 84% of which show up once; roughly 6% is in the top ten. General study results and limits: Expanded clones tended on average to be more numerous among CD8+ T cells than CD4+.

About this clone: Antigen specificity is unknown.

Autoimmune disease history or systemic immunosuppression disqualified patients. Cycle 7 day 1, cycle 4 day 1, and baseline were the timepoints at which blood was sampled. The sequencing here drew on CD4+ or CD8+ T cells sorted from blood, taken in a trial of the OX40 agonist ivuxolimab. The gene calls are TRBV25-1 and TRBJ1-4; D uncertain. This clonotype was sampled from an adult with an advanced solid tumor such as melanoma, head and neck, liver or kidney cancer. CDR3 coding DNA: TGTGCCAGCAGTGAAAGCCCTAATGAAAAACTGTTTTTT. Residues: CASSESPNEKLFF. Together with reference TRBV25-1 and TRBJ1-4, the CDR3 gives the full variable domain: EADIYQTPRYLVIGTGKKITLECSQTMGHDKMYWYQQDPGMELHLIHYSYGVNSTEKGDLSSESTVSRIRTEHFPLTLESARPSHTSQYLCASSESPNEKLFFGSGTQLSVL.